This TCR beta chain originates from a study of T cells in Graves' hyperthyroidism and ophthalmopathy. General study results and limits: Stable hyperthyroidism was told apart from ophthalmopathy by a model built on 13 V-J features.

TCR beta CDR3 regions were amplified from RNA transcripts. HTBI primers drove first-round RT-PCR of the TCR CDR3. In TCRdb, the multiplex PCR reads were re-called with MiXCR into one record per CDR3 protein. The data show hundreds of thousands of distinct CDR3 sequences, roughly 15% seen once. The CDR3 is made up of 13 amino acids. Trimming cost V 3 bases and J 8 bases, with 8 bases left between them. CDR1 and CDR2 (germline): MNHEY, SMNVEV (reference sequence). This clonotype was seen a few times. The antigen remains unidentified. The sequenced material came from blood. V gene TRBV27 combines with J gene TRBJ1-6; D is possibly TRBD1 (6 bases). The sequence came from a young man with Graves' ophthalmopathy. CDR3 sequence (DNA): TGTGCCAGCAGTTTCAGGGGTTATTCACCCCTCCACTTT. Translating gives CASSFRGYSPLHF.